This T cell receptor beta chain was identified during a study of shared clonotypes between healthy human individuals. After removal of 6 bases from V and 4 bases from J, the junction contained 6 bases not matched to a gene. Germline V CDR1 and CDR2: KGHSH, LQKENI. The CDR3 has 15 residues. TCRdb keeps only in-frame clones here, not all; method: immunoSEQ multiplex PCR. The table shows more than 450,000 clones, with approximately 79% occurring only once. The V gene is TRBV18, the J gene TRBJ2-1; 10 positions match TRBD1. The sample taken for sequencing was PBMCs. This receptor was identified in a woman between 35 and 50 years old in good health. Some clones in this sample may be carry-over from other donors' samples. CDR3 sequence: CASSRTGGEYNEQFF. The CDR3 DNA sequence: TGTGCCAGCTCCCGGACAGGGGGAGAATACAATGAGCAGTTCTTC.